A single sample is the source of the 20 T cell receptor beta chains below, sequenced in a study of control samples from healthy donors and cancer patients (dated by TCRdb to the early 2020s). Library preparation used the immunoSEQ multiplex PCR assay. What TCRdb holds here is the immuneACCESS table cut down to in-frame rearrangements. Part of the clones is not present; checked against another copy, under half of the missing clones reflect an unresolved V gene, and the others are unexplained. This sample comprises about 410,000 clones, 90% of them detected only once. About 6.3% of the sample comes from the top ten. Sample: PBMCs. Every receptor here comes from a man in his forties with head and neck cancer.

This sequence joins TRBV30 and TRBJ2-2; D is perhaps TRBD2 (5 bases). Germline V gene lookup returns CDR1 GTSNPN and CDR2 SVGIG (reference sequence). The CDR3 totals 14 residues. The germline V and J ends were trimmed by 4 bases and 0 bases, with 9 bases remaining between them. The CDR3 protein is CAWTQRSNTGELFF. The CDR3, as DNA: TGTGCCTGGACTCAGCGGTCGAACACCGGGGAGCTGTTTTTT.

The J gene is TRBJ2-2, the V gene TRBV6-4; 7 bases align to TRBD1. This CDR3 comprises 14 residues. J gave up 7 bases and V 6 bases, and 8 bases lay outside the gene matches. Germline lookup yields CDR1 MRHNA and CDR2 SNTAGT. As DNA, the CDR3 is TGTGCCAGCAGCAAAGACAGGGTTAACGGGGAGCTGTTTTTT. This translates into CASSKDRVNGELFF.

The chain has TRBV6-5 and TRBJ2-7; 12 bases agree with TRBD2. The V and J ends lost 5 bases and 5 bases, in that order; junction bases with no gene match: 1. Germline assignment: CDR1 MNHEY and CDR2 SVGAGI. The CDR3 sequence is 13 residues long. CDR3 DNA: TGTGCCAGCAGTCGGACTAGCGGGAACGAGCAGTACTTC. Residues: CASSRTSGNEQYF.

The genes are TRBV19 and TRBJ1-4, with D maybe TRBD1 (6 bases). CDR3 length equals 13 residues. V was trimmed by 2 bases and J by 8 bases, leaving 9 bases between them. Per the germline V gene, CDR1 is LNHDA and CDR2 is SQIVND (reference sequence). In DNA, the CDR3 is TGTGCCAGTAGTATATCCACAGGGGAAAAACTGTTTTTT. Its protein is CASSISTGEKLFF.

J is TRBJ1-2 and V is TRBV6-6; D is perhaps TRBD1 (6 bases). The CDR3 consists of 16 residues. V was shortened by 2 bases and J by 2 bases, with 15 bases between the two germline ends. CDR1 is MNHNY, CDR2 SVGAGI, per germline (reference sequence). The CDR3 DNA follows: TGTGCCAGCAGTTACAGGGGGACTGGACGGAACTATGGCTACACCTTC. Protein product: CASSYRGTGRNYGYTF.

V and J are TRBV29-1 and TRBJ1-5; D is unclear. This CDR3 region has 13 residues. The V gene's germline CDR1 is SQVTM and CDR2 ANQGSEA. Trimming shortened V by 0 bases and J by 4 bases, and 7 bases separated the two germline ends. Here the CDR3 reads CSVEDRPNQPQHF. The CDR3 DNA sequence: TGCAGCGTTGAAGATCGGCCTAATCAGCCCCAGCATTTT.

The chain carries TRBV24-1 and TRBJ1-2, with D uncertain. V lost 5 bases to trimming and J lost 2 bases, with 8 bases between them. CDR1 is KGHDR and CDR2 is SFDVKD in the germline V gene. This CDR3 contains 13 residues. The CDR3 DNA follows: TGTGCCACCAGTGCCGGCAGAAACTATGGCTACACCTTC. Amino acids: CATSAGRNYGYTF.

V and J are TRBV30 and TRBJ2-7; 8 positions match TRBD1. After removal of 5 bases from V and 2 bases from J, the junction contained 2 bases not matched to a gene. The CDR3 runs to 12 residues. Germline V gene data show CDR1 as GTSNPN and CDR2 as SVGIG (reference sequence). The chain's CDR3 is CAWGQGTYEQYF. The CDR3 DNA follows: TGTGCCTGGGGACAGGGTACCTACGAGCAGTACTTC. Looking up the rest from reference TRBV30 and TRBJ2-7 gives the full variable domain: SQTIHQWPATLVQPVGSPLSLECTVEGTSNPNLYWYRQAAGRGLQLLFYSVGIGQISSEVPQNLSASRPQDRQFILSSKKLLLSDSGFYLCAWGQGTYEQYFGPGTRLTVT.

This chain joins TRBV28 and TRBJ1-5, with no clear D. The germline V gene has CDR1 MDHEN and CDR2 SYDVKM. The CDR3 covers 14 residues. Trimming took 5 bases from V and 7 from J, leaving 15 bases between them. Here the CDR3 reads CASSITSGWQPQHF. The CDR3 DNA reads TGTGCCAGCAGTATTACGTCCGGGTGGCAGCCCCAGCATTTT.

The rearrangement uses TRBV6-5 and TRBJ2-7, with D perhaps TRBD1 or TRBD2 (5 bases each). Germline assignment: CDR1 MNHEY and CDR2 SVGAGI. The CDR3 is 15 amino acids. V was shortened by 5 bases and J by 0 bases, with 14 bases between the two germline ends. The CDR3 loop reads CASSPGTPGSYEQYF. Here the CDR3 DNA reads TGTGCCAGCAGTCCTGGGACCCCCGGCTCCTACGAGCAGTACTTC.

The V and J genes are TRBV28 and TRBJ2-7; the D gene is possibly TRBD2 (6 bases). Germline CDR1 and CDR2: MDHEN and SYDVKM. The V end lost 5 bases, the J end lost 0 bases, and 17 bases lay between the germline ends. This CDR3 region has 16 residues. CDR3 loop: CASSPISGTLSYEQYF. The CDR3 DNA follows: TGTGCCAGCAGTCCTATTTCCGGGACTCTCTCCTACGAGCAGTACTTC.

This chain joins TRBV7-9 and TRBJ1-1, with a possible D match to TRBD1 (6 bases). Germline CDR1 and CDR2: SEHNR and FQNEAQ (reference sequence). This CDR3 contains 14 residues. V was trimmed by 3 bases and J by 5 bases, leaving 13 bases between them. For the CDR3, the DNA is TGTGCCAGCAGCTTCCCCAGGGGCAGGACTGAAGCTTTCTTT. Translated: CASSFPRGRTEAFF.

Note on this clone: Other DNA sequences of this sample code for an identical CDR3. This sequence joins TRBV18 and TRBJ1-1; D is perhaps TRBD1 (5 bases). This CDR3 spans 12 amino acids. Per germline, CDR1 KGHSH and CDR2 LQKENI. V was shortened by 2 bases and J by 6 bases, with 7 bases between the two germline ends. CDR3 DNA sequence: TGTGCCAGCTCACCAGGGGGGGCTGAAGCTTTCTTT. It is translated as CASSPGGAEAFF. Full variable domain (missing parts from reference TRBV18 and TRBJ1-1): NAGVMQNPRHLVRRRGQEARLRCSPMKGHSHVYWYRQLPEEGLKFMVYLQKENIIDESGMPKERFSAEFPKEGPSILRIQQVVRGDSAAYFCASSPGGAEAFFGQGTRLTVV.

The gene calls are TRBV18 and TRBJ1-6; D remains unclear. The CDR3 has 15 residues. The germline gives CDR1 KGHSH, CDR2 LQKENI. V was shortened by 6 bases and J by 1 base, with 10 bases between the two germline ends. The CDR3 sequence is CASSTDISYNSPLHF. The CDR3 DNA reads TGTGCCAGCTCTACCGACATATCCTATAATTCACCCCTCCACTTT.

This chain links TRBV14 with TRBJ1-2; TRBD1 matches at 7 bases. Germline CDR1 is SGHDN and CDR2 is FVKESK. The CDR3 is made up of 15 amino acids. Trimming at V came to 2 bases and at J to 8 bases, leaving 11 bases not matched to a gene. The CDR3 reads CASSQLTGVRYGYTF. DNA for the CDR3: TGTGCCAGCAGCCAATTAACAGGGGTACGGTACGGCTACACCTTC.

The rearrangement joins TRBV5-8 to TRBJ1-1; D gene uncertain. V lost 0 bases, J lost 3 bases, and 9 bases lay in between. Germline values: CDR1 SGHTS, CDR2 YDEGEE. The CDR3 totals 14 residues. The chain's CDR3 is CASSLEDGYTEAFF. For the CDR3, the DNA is TGTGCCAGCAGCTTGGAGGACGGGTACACTGAAGCTTTCTTT. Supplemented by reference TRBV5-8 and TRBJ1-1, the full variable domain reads EAGVTQSPTHLIKTRGQQATLRCSPISGHTSVYWYQQALGLGLQFLLWYDEGEERNRGNFPPRFSGRQFPNYSSELNVNALELEDSALYLCASSLEDGYTEAFFGQGTRLTVV.

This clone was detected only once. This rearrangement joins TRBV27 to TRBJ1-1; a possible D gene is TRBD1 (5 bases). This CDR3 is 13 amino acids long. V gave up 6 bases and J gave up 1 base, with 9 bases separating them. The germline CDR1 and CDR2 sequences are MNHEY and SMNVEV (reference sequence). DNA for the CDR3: TGTGCCAGCAGCCCGGGACGGAACACTGAAGCTTTCTTT. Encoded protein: CASSPGRNTEAFF.

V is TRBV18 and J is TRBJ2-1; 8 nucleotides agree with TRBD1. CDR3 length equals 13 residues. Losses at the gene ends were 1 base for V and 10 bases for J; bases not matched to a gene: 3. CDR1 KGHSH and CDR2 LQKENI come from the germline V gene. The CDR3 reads CASSPRQGREQFF. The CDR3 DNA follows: TGTGCCAGCTCACCACGACAGGGGAGAGAGCAGTTCTTC.

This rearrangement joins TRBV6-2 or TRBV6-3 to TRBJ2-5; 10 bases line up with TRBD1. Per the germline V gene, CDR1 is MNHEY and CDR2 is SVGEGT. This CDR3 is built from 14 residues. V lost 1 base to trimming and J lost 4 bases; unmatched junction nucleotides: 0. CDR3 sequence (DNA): TGTGCCAGCAGTTACTGGACAGGGGGAGAGACCCAGTACTTC. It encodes CASSYWTGGETQYF.

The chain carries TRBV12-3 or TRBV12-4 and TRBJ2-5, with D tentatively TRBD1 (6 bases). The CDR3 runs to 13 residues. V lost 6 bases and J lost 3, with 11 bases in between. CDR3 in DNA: TGTGCCAGCAGCCGACAGGCAGAAGAGACCCAGTACTTC. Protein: CASSRQAEETQYF.